Presented here are 2 T cell receptor beta chains from one specimen sequenced in a study of T cell repertoires in cytomegalovirus infection. TCRdb used MiXCR to reprocess the reads, holding one entry per CDR3 protein. The sample lists some 590,000 distinct CDR3 sequences, around 40% occurring once. These receptors have no identified antigens. The source was cultured PBMCs, collected from culture after CMV antigen stimulation. These receptors came from a human donor in good health (CMV status not recorded). Some clones in this sample may be carry-over from other donors' samples.

The rearrangement joins TRBV7-9 to TRBJ2-3; D unresolved. Trimming shortened V by 2 bases and J by 2 bases, and 8 bases separated the two germline ends. The germline gives CDR1 SEHNR, CDR2 FQNEAQ (reference sequence). This CDR3 has 14 amino acids. The CDR3 sequence is CASSLIEYTDTQYF. CDR3 bases: TGTGCCAGCAGCTTAATCGAGTACACAGATACGCAGTATTTT.

As for this clonotype: One end of the junction does not line up with germline, which may come from a read error. This chain joins TRBV11-2 and TRBJ2-7; D is unclear. There are 13 residues in the CDR3. From germline, CDR1 is SGHAT and CDR2 FQNNGV. As DNA, the CDR3 is TGTGCCAGCAGCTTAGTGCTAGGCTACGGGCAGTACTTC. As protein: CASSLVLGYGQYF.